This T cell receptor beta chain was sequenced in a study of blood T cell repertoires in COVID-19. The CDR3 extends over 14 amino acids. CDR1 is SGHVS and CDR2 is FNYEAQ in the germline V gene. J was trimmed by 8 bases and V by 1 base; bases with no gene match: 6. The table came from immunoSEQ multiplex PCR; TCRdb's copy has only in-frame clones and leaves some out. The sample records 160,000 or so clones, roughly 88% being singletons. Sequencing was carried out using peripheral blood. This clonotype was obtained from a woman in her forties or fifties with acute or convalescent COVID-19. This rearrangement joins TRBV7-6 to TRBJ1-2, with 8 nucleotides matching TRBD1. The chain's CDR3 is CASSLGQGQVGYTF. The DNA of the CDR3 is TGTGCCAGCAGCTTAGGACAGGGGCAGGTCGGCTACACCTTC.